This entry is about one T cell receptor beta chain. This record comes from a study of T cells in Graves' hyperthyroidism and ophthalmopathy. The CDR3 is 14 amino acids. CDR1 is LGHDT, CDR2 YNNKEL, per germline (reference sequence). V was shortened by 4 bases and J by 8 bases, with 14 bases between the two germline ends. Amplification of TCR beta CDR3 regions was performed using RNA transcripts as template. Primed by the HTBI set, a first-round RT-PCR was run on the TCR CDR3. A single record per CDR3 protein comes from TCRdb applying MiXCR to the multiplex PCR reads. Of some 600,000 distinct CDR3 sequences in the sample, 11% to 15% were seen once. Exclusion of patients followed from uncontrolled infection, other autoimmune disease, pregnancy or lactation.

The rearrangement links TRBV3-1 to TRBJ2-2; D is possibly TRBD1 (5 bases). Sequencing was done on a sample of blood. The receptor was derived from a woman in her 30s with Graves' hyperthyroidism that later progressed to Graves' ophthalmopathy. The CDR3 is CASSPGPGRGELFF. The CDR3 nucleotides are TGTGCCAGCAGCCCCGGACCAGGGCGTGGGGAGCTGTTTTTT.